This T cell receptor (beta chain) was profiled in a study of blood T cells in healthy people across ages. V was cut by 0 bases and J by 2 bases, with 9 bases left in between. The CDR3 has 15 amino acids. Germline CDR1 and CDR2: SGHRS and YFSETQ. A second roughly 6 to 12 cycle PCR used barcoded and J-beta primers. Each CDR3 protein is one row after TCRdb ran MiXCR on the 5' RACE reads. Counted here are some 760,000 distinct CDR3 sequences, around a quarter occurring once; the ten biggest clones make up just under 9.5%. The same sample was also studied in work on T cells of mothers and their children.

The TCR sequence derives from a boy younger than 18 in good health. The source material was blood. The chain employs TRBV5-1 and TRBJ2-4; the D gene is possibly TRBD2 (5 bases). The CDR3 DNA follows: TGCGCCAGCAGCTTGGGGCGGGCGTCCAAAAACATTCAGTACTTC. It is translated as CASSLGRASKNIQYF.